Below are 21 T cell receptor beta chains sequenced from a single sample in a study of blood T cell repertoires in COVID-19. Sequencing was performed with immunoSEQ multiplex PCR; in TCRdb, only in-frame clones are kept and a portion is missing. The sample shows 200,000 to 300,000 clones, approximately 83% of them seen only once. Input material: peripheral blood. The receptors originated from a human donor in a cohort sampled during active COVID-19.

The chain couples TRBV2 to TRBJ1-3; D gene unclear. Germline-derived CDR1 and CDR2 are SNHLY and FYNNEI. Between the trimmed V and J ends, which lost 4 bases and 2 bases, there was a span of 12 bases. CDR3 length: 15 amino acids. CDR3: CASSGDISPGNTIYF. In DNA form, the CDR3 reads TGTGCCAGCAGTGGTGACATTTCCCCTGGAAACACCATATATTTT.

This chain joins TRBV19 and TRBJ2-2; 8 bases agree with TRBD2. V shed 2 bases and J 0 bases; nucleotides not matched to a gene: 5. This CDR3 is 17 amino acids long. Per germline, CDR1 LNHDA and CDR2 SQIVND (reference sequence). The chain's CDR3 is CASSIRASGSNTGELFF. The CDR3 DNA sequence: TGTGCCAGTAGTATAAGGGCTAGCGGGTCGAACACCGGGGAGCTGTTTTTT.

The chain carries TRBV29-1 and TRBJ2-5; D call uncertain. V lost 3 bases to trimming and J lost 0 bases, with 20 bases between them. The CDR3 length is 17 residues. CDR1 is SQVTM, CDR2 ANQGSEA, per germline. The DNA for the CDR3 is TGCAGCGTTGACTCCCGCTATCGCCAGGTGTACCAAGAGACCCAGTACTTC. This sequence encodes CSVDSRYRQVYQETQYF.

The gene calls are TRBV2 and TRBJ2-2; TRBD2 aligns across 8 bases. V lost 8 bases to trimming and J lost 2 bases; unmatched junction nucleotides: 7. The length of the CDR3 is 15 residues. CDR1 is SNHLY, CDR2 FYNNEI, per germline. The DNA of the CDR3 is TGTGCCAGCGGTACCGGGACTAGTAACACCGGGGAGCTGTTTTTT. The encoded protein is CASGTGTSNTGELFF.

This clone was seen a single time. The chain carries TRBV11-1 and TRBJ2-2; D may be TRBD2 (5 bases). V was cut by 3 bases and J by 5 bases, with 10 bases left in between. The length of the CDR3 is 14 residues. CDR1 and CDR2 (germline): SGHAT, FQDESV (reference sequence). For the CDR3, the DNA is TGTGCCAGCAGCTTGGGGAGAAAGACCGGGGAGCTGTTTTTT. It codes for CASSLGRKTGELFF. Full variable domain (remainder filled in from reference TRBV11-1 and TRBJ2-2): EAEVAQSPRYKITEKSQAVAFWCDPISGHATLYWYRQILGQGPELLVQFQDESVVDDSQLPKDRFSAERLKGVDSTLKIQPAELGDSAMYLCASSLGRKTGELFFGEGSRLTVL.

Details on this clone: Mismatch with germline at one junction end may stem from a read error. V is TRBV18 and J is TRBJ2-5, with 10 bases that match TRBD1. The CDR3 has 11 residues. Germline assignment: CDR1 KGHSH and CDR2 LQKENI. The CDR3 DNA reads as TGTGCCAGCTCACCAGGGACAGGGGCTGACTTC. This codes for CASSPGTGADF.

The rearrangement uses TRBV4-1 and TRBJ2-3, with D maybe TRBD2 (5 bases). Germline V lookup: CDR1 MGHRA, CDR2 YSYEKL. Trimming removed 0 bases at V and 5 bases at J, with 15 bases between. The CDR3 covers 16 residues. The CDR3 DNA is TGCGCCAGCAGCCAAGATCGAGGGTTGTTTGGAGATACGCAGTATTTT. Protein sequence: CASSQDRGLFGDTQYF.

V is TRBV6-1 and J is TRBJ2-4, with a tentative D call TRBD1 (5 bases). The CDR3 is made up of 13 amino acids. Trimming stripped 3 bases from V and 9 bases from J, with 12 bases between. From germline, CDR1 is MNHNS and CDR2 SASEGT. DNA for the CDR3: TGTGCCAGCAGTGAGTCCAGGGTGGGCATTCAGTACTTC. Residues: CASSESRVGIQYF.

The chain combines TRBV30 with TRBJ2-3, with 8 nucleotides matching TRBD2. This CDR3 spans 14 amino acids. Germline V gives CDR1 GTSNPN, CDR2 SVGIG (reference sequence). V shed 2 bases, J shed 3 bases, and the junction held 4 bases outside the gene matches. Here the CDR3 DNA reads TGTGCCTGGAGTTTAGCGGGGTTAACAGATACGCAGTATTTT. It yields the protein CAWSLAGLTDTQYF.

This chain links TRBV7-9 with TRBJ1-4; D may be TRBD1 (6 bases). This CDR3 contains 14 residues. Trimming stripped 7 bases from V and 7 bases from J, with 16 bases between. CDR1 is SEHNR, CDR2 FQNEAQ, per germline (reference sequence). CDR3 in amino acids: CASTRGSGFEKLFF. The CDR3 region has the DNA TGTGCCAGCACCAGGGGATCAGGGTTTGAAAAACTGTTTTTT.

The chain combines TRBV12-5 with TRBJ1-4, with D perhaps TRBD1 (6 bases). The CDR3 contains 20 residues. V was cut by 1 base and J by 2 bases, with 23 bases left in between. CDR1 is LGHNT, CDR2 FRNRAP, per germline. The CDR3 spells CASGLDDTETGGCTNEKLFF. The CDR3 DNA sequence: TGTGCTAGTGGTTTGGATGATACAGAGACAGGCGGATGCACTAATGAAAAACTGTTTTTT.

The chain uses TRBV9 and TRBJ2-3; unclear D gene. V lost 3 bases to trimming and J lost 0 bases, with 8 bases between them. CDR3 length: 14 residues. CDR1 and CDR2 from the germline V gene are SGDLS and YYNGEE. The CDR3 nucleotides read TGTGCCAGCAGCGCTCCCACTAGCACAGATACGCAGTATTTT. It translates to CASSAPTSTDTQYF.

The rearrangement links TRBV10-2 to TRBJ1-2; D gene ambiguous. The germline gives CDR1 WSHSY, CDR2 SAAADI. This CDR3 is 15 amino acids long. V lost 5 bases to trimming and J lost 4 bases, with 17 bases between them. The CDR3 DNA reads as TGCGCCAGCAGTAGCGGACGTGAGAATAGCTATGGCTACACCTTC. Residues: CASSSGRENSYGYTF.

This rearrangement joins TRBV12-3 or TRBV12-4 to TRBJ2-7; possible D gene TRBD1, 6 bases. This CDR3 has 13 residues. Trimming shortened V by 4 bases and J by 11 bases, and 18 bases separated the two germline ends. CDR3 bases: TGTGCCAGCAGTTATGGTTCTGAGAGGGGGAAGTACTTC. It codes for CASSYGSERGKYF.

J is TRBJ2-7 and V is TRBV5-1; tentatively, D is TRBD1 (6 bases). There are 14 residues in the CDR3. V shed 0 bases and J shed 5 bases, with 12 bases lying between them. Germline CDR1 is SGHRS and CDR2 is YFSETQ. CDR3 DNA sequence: TGCGCCAGCAGCTTGGAGGGCAGGGGACACGAGCAGTACTTC. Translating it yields CASSLEGRGHEQYF.

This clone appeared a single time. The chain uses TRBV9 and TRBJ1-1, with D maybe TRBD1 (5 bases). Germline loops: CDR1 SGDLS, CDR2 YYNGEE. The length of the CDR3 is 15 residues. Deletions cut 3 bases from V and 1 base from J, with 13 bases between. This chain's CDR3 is CASSAQIGGNTEAFF. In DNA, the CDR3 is TGTGCCAGCAGCGCTCAGATCGGGGGGAACACTGAAGCTTTCTTT.

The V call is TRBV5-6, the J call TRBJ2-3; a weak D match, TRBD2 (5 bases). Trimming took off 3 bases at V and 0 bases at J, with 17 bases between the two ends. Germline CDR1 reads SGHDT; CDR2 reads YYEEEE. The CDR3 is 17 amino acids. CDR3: CASSSLGAEPSTDTQYF. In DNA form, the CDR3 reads TGTGCCAGCAGCTCCTTGGGAGCGGAGCCTAGCACAGATACGCAGTATTTT. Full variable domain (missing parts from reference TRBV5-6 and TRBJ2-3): DAGVTQSPTHLIKTRGQQVTLRCSPKSGHDTVSWYQQALGQGPQFIFQYYEEEERQRGNFPDRFSGHQFPNYSSELNVNALLLGDSALYLCASSSLGAEPSTDTQYFGPGTRLTVL.

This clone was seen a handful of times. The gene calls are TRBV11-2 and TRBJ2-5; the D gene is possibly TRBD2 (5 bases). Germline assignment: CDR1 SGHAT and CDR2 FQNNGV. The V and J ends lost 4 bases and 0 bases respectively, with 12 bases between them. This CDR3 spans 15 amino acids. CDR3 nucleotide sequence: TGTGCCAGCAGCTCCTTAACGGGGTACCAAGAGACCCAGTACTTC. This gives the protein CASSSLTGYQETQYF.

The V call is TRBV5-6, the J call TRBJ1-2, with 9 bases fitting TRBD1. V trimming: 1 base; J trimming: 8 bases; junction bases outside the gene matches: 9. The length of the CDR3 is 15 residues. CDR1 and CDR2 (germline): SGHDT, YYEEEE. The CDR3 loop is CASSLSGTGRWGYTF. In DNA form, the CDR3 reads TGTGCCAGCAGCTTGTCCGGGACAGGGCGATGGGGCTACACCTTC.

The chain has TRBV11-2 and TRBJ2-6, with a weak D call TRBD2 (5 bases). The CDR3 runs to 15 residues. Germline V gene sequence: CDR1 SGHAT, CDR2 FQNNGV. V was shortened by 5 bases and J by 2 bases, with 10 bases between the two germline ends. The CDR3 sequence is CASSPVEAGANVLTF. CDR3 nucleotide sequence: TGTGCCAGCAGCCCAGTGGAGGCTGGGGCCAACGTCCTGACTTTC.

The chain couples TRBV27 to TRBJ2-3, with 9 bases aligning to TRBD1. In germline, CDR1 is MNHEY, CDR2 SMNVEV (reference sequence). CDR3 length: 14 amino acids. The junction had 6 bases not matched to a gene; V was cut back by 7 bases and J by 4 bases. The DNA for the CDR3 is TGTGCCAGCACTGACAGGGGGGGGGCAGATACGCAGTATTTT. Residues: CASTDRGGADTQYF.